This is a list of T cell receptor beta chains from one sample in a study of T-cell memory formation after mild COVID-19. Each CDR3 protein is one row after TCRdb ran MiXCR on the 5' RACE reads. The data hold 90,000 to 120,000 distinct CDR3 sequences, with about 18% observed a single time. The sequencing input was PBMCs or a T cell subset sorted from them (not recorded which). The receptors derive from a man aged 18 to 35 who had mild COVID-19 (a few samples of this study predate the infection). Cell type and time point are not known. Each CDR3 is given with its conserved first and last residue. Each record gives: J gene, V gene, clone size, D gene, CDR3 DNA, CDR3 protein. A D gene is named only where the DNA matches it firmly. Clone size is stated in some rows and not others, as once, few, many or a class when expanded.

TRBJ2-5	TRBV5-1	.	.	TGCGCCAGCACCAAAGGGGGTCGAGAGACCCAGTACTTC	CASTKGGRETQYF
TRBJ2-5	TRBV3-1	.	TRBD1	TGTGCCAGCAGCCAAGACCGACAGGGCGGGCAAGAGACCCAGTACTTC	CASSQDRQGGQETQYF
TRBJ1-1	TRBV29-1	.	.	TGCAGCGGGGTGTGGAACACTGAAGCTTTCTTT	CSGVWNTEAFF
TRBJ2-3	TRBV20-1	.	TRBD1	TGCAGTGCTAGGCCCCTCCCGGGACAGGCTGAAGATACGCAGTATTTT	CSARPLPGQAEDTQYF
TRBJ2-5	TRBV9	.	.	TGTGCCAGCAGCGTAGGCCTAGGAGGAACAGAGACCCAGTACTTC	CASSVGLGGTETQYF
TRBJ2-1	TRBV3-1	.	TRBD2	TGTGCCAGCAGCCAATTAGCCGGGACTAGCGGAGGGGATGAGCAGTTCTTC	CASSQLAGTSGGDEQFF
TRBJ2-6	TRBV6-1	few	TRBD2	TGTGCCAGCAGTGAACGGAGCGGGGGGCCAACTGGGGCCAACGTCCTGACTTTC	CASSERSGGPTGANVLTF
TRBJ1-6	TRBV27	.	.	TGTGCCAGCAGACGCTCCGGGACACTAGATAATTCACCCCTCCACTTT	CASRRSGTLDNSPLHF
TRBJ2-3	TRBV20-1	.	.	TGCAGTGCCCGGGGCCCGAAAACTGCAGATACGCAGTATTTT	CSARGPKTADTQYF
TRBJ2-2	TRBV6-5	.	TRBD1	TGTGCCAGCAGTTTCGGGACAGGGCGGACCGGGGAGCTGTTTTTT	CASSFGTGRTGELFF
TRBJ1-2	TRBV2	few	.	TGTGCCACCCAAGGTGGGGGCTACTATGGCTACACCTTC	CATQGGGYYGYTF
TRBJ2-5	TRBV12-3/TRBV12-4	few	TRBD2	TGTGCCAGCAGTTTTACGGGGGGTATAGAGACCCAGTACTTC	CASSFTGGIETQYF
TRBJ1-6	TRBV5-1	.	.	TGCGCCAGCAGCTTGGCCTGGGAGGGAAGCAATAATTCACCCCTCCACTTT	CASSLAWEGSNNSPLHF
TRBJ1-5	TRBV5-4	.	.	TGTGCCAGCAGCCGGAATCAGCCCCAGCATTTT	CASSRNQPQHF
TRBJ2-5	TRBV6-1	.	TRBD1	TGTGCCAGCGGCAGGGGGCTTTTGGAGACCCAGTACTTC	CASGRGLLETQYF
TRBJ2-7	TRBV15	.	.	TGTGCCACCAGCAGAGAAACGGGGCCCTACGAGCAGTACTTC	CATSRETGPYEQYF
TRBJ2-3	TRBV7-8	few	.	TGTGCCAGCAAAATTCGGGCGACCCTGTACAGCACAGATACGCAGTATTTT	CASKIRATLYSTDTQYF
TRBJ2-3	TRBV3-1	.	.	TGTGCCAGCAGCCCCCGGGGTGGAGATACGCAGTATTTT	CASSPRGGDTQYF
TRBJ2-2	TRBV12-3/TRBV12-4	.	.	TGTGCCAGTCGTTTTGGAGCGAACACCGGGGAGCTGTTTTTT	CASRFGANTGELFF
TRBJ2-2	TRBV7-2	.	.	TGTGCCAGCAGCTCTGCTTGGGGATTGAAGCTGTTTTTT	CASSSAWGLKLFF
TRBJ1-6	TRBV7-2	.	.	TGTGCCAGCAGCTTGCCAGGGAACAATTCACCCCTCCACTTT	CASSLPGNNSPLHF
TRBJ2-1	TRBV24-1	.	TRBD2	TGTGCCACCAGCGCTGCGGGGGGCGGGAGCAATGAGCAGTTCTTC	CATSAAGGGSNEQFF
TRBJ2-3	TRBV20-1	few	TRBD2	TGCAGTGCTAGATTTACTAGCGGGGGGCCAACAGATACGCAGTATTTT	CSARFTSGGPTDTQYF
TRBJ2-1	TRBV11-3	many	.	TGTGCCAGCAGCTTGAACAGGGAGGGTGAGCAGTTCTTC	CASSLNREGEQFF
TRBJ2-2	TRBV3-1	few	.	TGTGCCAGCAGAGGACAGAACACCGGGGAGCTGTTTTTT	CASRGQNTGELFF
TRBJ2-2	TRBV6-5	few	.	TGTGCCAGCAGACGGCTCACCGGGGAGCTGTTTTTT	CASRRLTGELFF
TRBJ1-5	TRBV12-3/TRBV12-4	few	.	TGTGCCAGCAGTTCATGGCCGGGACAGCCCCAGCATTTT	CASSSWPGQPQHF
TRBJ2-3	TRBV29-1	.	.	TGCAGCGTTGGGCGGGGCCTCGGGTCGACGCAGTATTTT	CSVGRGLGSTQYF
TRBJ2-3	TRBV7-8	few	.	TGTGCCAGCAGCCCTACTAACCCAGCAAGGGCAGATACGCAGTATTTT	CASSPTNPARADTQYF
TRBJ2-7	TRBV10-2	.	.	TGCGCCAGCAGTGAGGGCAGGTTTCCCTACGAGCAGTACTTC	CASSEGRFPYEQYF
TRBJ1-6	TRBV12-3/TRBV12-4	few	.	TGTGCCAGCAGGGACAGAATCTATAATTCACCCCTCCACTTT	CASRDRIYNSPLHF
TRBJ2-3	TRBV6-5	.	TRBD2	TGTGCCAGCAGTTCCCTAGCGGGGGGGCCAGATACGCAGTATTTT	CASSSLAGGPDTQYF
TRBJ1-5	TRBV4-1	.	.	TGCGCCAGCAGCCAAGAGGGTGGGGGGCCCCAGCATTTT	CASSQEGGGPQHF
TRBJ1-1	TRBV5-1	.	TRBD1	TGCGCCAGCAGCGCTAGACAGGGAATGAACACTGAAGCTTTCTTT	CASSARQGMNTEAFF
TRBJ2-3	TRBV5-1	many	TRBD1	TGCGCCAGCACCGCCAAGACAGGGCCTCAGGATACGCAGTATTTT	CASTAKTGPQDTQYF
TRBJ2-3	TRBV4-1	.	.	TGCGCCAGCAGCCAAGATGCGGGGGCGGGAGATACGCAGTATTTT	CASSQDAGAGDTQYF
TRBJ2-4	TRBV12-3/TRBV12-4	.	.	TGTGCCAGCAGTTCCCCTGACAGGTTTGACATTCAGTACTTC	CASSSPDRFDIQYF
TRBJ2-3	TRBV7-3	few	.	TGTGCCAGCAGCTTAAGGCAGGCAGATACGCAGTATTTT	CASSLRQADTQYF
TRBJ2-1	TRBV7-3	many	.	TGTGCCAGCAGCTTAGGGGGCGCCTCCTACAATGAGCAGTTCTTC	CASSLGGASYNEQFF
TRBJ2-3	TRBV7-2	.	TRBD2	TGTGCCAGCAGCTTACAGGCGGGGGGAGGCACAGATACGCAGTATTTT	CASSLQAGGGTDTQYF
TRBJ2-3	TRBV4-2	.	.	TGTGCCAGCAGCCAAGGCGGTCGCGGCACAGATACGCAGTATTTT	CASSQGGRGTDTQYF
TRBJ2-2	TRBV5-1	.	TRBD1	TGCGCCAGCAGCTCAAGACAGGGGGCAAGCACCGGGGAGCTGTTTTTT	CASSSRQGASTGELFF
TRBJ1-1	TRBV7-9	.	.	TGTGCCAGCAGGGGGGGTCGGGACACTGAAGCTTTCTTT	CASRGGRDTEAFF
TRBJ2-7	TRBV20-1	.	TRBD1	TGCAGTGCTGTAAGTCCGGGACAGATTTCCTACGAGCAGTACTTC	CSAVSPGQISYEQYF
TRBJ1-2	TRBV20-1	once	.	TGCAGTGCCCTAGAGGATAGCGGGCGCTACACCTTC	CSALEDSGRYTF
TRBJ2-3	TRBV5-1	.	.	TGCGCCACCTACTCTAACACAGATACGCAGTATTTT	CATYSNTDTQYF
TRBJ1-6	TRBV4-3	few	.	TGCGCCAGCAGCCAAGCGTGGGGAATAGGCTCACCCCTCCACTTT	CASSQAWGIGSPLHF
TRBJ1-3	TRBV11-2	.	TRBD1	TGTGCCAGCAGCTTCCCAGGGGGAGTTGGAAACACCATATATTTT	CASSFPGGVGNTIYF
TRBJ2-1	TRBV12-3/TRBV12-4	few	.	TGTGCCAGCAAAGGGCACGGATACAATGAGCAGTTCTTC	CASKGHGYNEQFF
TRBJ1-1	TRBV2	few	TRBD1	TGTGCCAGCAGGGGGGACAGGGGTGACACTGAAGCTTTCTTT	CASRGDRGDTEAFF
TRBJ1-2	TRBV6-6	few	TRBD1	TGTGCCAGCAGGACAGGGGGCTTATATGGCTACACCTTC	CASRTGGLYGYTF
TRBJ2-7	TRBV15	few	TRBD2	TGTGCCACCAGCAGAGAGCGGGGGACCCTTTACGAGCAGTACTTC	CATSRERGTLYEQYF